Each of the 18 T cell receptor beta chains below was sequenced from the same sample in a study of blood T cell repertoires in COVID-19 (TCRdb year 2020). Receptor libraries were prepared by the immunoSEQ multiplex PCR assay. Not all clones reach the TCRdb copy of this immuneACCESS table, which keeps in-frame sequences only. Checked studies attribute under half of the gap to unresolved V genes and leave the rest unexplained. The sample contains 85,000 or so clones, nearly 95% of them found a single time. Approximately 4.3% of the sample is taken by the ten largest. Sequenced: peripheral blood. The receptors stem from a human donor with active COVID-19. The donor label of this sample is uncertain.

The V call is TRBV10-3, the J call TRBJ2-2, with a possible D match to TRBD2 (6 bases). The germline CDR1 and CDR2 sequences are ENHRY and SYGVKD. The length of the CDR3 is 17 residues. V gave up 6 bases and J gave up 2 bases, with 19 bases separating them. The CDR3 coding sequence is TGTGCCATCAGGGGAGGACTTGGGGATCCTAACACCGGGGAGCTGTTTTTT. Translated: CAIRGGLGDPNTGELFF.

V gene TRBV9 combines with J gene TRBJ2-2; no clear D gene. The germline V gene has CDR1 SGDLS and CDR2 YYNGEE. Trimming pared 4 bases from V and 2 bases from J, leaving 12 bases between. This CDR3 comprises 15 residues. This CDR3 reads CASSPLSGNTGELFF. DNA for the CDR3: TGTGCCAGCAGCCCCCTGTCAGGAAACACCGGGGAGCTGTTTTTT.

The V and J genes are TRBV19 and TRBJ1-1; 9 bases agree with TRBD1. V was clipped by 5 bases and J by 5 bases; unmatched bases: 6. This CDR3 spans 14 amino acids. Looked up from germline, CDR1 is LNHDA and CDR2 is SQIVND (reference sequence). CDR3 sequence reads: CASSVGQGVTEAFF. In DNA, the CDR3 is TGTGCCAGTAGTGTGGGACAGGGCGTAACTGAAGCTTTCTTT.

The chain joins TRBV5-1 to TRBJ2-3; 8 bases align to TRBD1. The CDR3 extends over 16 amino acids. Germline CDR1 reads SGHRS; CDR2 reads YFSETQ. V shed 7 bases, J shed 4 bases, and the junction held 14 bases outside the gene matches. The DNA of the CDR3 is TGCGCCAGCCAACGAGGCGGACAGGGTAGTTCAGATACGCAGTATTTT. Translating it yields CASQRGGQGSSDTQYF.

The gene calls are TRBV7-8 and TRBJ2-7, with 8 bases identical to TRBD2. The CDR3 has 15 amino acids. In germline, CDR1 is SGHVS, CDR2 FQNEAQ. V lost 1 base and J lost 5; bases outside the gene matches: 7. CDR3: CASSLVVSGNHEQYF. The CDR3 DNA reads as TGTGCCAGCAGCTTAGTGGTTAGCGGGAACCACGAGCAGTACTTC.

The genes are TRBV7-2 and TRBJ2-5; 10 nucleotides match TRBD2. The CDR3 sequence is 16 residues long. V shed 5 bases, J shed 5 bases, and the junction held 11 bases outside the gene matches. CDR1 is SGHTA and CDR2 is FQGNSA in the germline V gene. The CDR3 DNA follows: TGTGCCAGCAGCGTCCTATCTAGCGGGAGCGGTGAGACCCAGTACTTC. Translation gives CASSVLSSGSGETQYF.

This clone has just one count. The rearrangement joins TRBV3-1 (or the pseudogene TRBV3-2) to TRBJ2-2; D not certain. This CDR3 is built from 15 residues. V dropped 1 base and J dropped 4 bases, with 10 bases sitting between them. Germline V CDR1 and CDR2: LGHDT, YNNKEL (reference sequence). The CDR3 DNA follows: TGTGCCAGCAGCCAAGGTCCTTCAGGCACCGGGGAGCTGTTTTTT. The encoded protein is CASSQGPSGTGELFF.

The DNA of the CDR3 is TGTGCCACCAGTGATTCGAGACTAGCGGGAGGGCCTGGAGATACGCAGTATTTT. Amino acids: CATSDSRLAGGPGDTQYF. The rearrangement uses TRBV24-1 and TRBJ2-3, with TRBD2 identical over 14 bases. This CDR3 spans 18 amino acids. Trimming removed 2 bases from V and 5 bases from J; junction bases left unmatched: 8. Germline CDR1 KGHDR, CDR2 SFDVKD.

The rearrangement uses TRBV11-2 and TRBJ2-7; D perhaps matches TRBD1 (5 bases). CDR1 and CDR2 from the germline V gene are SGHAT and FQNNGV. The CDR3 covers 12 residues. Trimming removed 1 base at V and 6 bases at J, with 7 bases between. The CDR3, as DNA: TGTGCCAGCAGCTTAGGAAGGGGCGAGCAGTACTTC. Its translation: CASSLGRGEQYF.

The chain couples TRBV2 to TRBJ2-4, with a possible D match to TRBD2 (5 bases). CDR1 SNHLY and CDR2 FYNNEI come from the germline V gene. The CDR3 consists of 13 residues. With 7 bases removed from V and 0 bases from J, the gap between germline ends came to 7 bases. CDR3 in amino acids: CASTGLAKNIQYF. The CDR3 nucleotides are TGTGCCAGCACCGGACTAGCCAAAAACATTCAGTACTTC.

V and J are TRBV3-1 (or the pseudogene TRBV3-2) and TRBJ1-6; D is unresolved. CDR1 is LGHDT, CDR2 YNNKEL, per germline (reference sequence). The CDR3 length is 15 residues. Trimming took off 0 bases at V and 10 bases at J, with 13 bases between the two ends. The CDR3, as DNA: TGTGCCAGCAGCCAAGATGGAATATCGGGGTCACCCCTCCACTTT. This sequence encodes CASSQDGISGSPLHF.

This clone was detected only once. The gene calls are TRBV6-5 and TRBJ2-7; possible D gene TRBD2, 5 bases. Germline V CDR1 and CDR2: MNHEY, SVGAGI. V lost 0 bases and J lost 3, with 12 bases in between. The CDR3 loop spans 15 amino acids. The CDR3 is CASSYSLDSSYEQYF. The CDR3 DNA is TGTGCCAGCAGTTACTCGTTGGACTCCAGCTACGAGCAGTACTTC.

As DNA, the CDR3 is TGTGCCATCAGTGGGGCCCAGCACTACGAGCAGTACTTC. It specifies CAISGAQHYEQYF. The gene calls are TRBV10-3 and TRBJ2-7, with D unresolved. The CDR3 runs to 13 residues. Germline V lookup: CDR1 ENHRY, CDR2 SYGVKD. V lost 4 bases to trimming and J lost 3 bases, with 10 bases between them.

V usage is TRBV5-4 and J usage is TRBJ2-2; tentative D call: TRBD2 (5 bases). Looked up from germline, CDR1 is SGHNT and CDR2 is YYREEE (reference sequence). The CDR3 is made up of 18 amino acids. The V and J ends lost 1 base and 5 bases respectively, with 21 bases between them. CDR3 bases: TGTGCCAGCAGCTTGTGGAACATACTCTTGACGGGGACCGGGGAGCTGTTTTTT. This encodes CASSLWNILLTGTGELFF.

The V and J genes are TRBV6-5 and TRBJ2-7; D might be TRBD1 (6 bases). Between the trimmed V and J ends, which lost 6 bases and 4 bases, there was a span of 7 bases. Germline loops: CDR1 MNHEY, CDR2 SVGAGI. This CDR3 comprises 11 residues. The CDR3 DNA reads TGTGCCAGCAGGGGACATTACGAGCAGTACTTC. This gives the protein CASRGHYEQYF.

The chain uses TRBV29-1 and TRBJ2-1; possibly TRBD2 for D (5 bases). CDR3 length: 16 residues. V was cut by 5 bases and J by 8 bases, with 25 bases left in between. CDR1 is SQVTM, CDR2 ANQGSEA, per germline. The CDR3 coding sequence is TGCAGCGTTTCGGGCCTAGCCCTCGCCCCATTTCATGAGCAGTTCTTC. Protein sequence: CSVSGLALAPFHEQFF.

The V and J genes are TRBV29-1 and TRBJ2-1; 13 bases map to TRBD2. Germline lookup yields CDR1 SQVTM and CDR2 ANQGSEA. This CDR3 has 13 residues. Trimming at V came to 4 bases and at J to 8 bases, leaving 2 bases not matched to a gene. The CDR3 reads CSVGLAGGYEQFF. The CDR3, as DNA: TGCAGCGTTGGACTAGCGGGAGGCTATGAGCAGTTCTTC.

This chain links TRBV6-6 with TRBJ1-3; 8 nucleotides match TRBD1. CDR1 MNHNY and CDR2 SVGAGI come from the germline V gene (reference sequence). Trimming took 5 bases from V and 1 from J; bases not matched to a gene: 7. CDR3 length: 16 amino acids. In DNA form, the CDR3 reads TGTGCCAGCAGTCGACAGGGGATTAGTTCTGGAAACACCATATATTTT. This codes for CASSRQGISSGNTIYF.